These T cell receptor beta chains were read from a single sample in a study of neurological immune-mediated disorders. TCRdb reanalysed the 5' RACE reads using MiXCR and keeps one entry per CDR3 protein. Of about 120,000 distinct CDR3 sequences in the sample, roughly 3.1% are singletons; the top ten hold 1% to 1.5%. The specimen was PBMCs. All receptors derive from a woman under 40 with multiple sclerosis. Both conserved end residues are part of each CDR3. Each record gives: clone size, J gene, D gene, V gene, CDR3 DNA, CDR3 protein. A D gene is named only where the DNA matches it firmly. The size entry is marked missing in some rows and otherwise reads once, few, many or a size class.

many TRBJ1-1 - TRBV6-2/TRBV6-3 TGTGCCAGCTTCAAGGCGGGGGGCACTGAAGCTTTCTTT CASFKAGGTEAFF
many TRBJ1-1 TRBD1 TRBV5-1 TGCGCCAGCAGGCGACAGGGGGGAGCTTTCTTT CASRRQGGAFF
few TRBJ1-1 TRBD1 TRBV20-1 TGCAGTGCCCGGGGGACAGTTGACACTGAAGCTTTCTTT CSARGTVDTEAFF
many TRBJ1-2 TRBD1 TRBV6-5 TGTGCCAGCAGTTATAGACACGCGGGACAGGGAAGTGGCTACACCTTC CASSYRHAGQGSGYTF
many TRBJ1-3 TRBD1 TRBV5-1 TGCGCCAGCAGCGTAACAGGGGACTCTGGAAACACCATATATTTT CASSVTGDSGNTIYF
many TRBJ2-5 TRBD1 TRBV5-1 TGCGCCAGCAGGGATCCGGGACAGGGGGTTGAGACCCAGTACTTC CASRDPGQGVETQYF
many TRBJ2-7 - TRBV25-1 TGTGCCAGCAGTGACCCTCGGGACCACACAAACGAGCAGTACTTC CASSDPRDHTNEQYF
once TRBJ1-6 - TRBV27 TGTGCCAGCAGTTTTTCAGGTTCAACCCTCAACTTT CASSFSGSTLNF
many TRBJ2-7 TRBD2 TRBV5-6 TGTGCCAGCAGCTGGAGACTAGCCGACTACGAGCAGTACTTC CASSWRLADYEQYF
many TRBJ2-7 TRBD1 TRBV14 TGTGCCAGCAGCAGACGTTTACAGGGGGCGAACGAGCAGTACTTC CASSRRLQGANEQYF
many TRBJ1-5 - TRBV10-3 TGTGCCATCAAGCAACAGGGTGAAGGGCAGCCCCAGCATTTT CAIKQQGEGQPQHF
few TRBJ2-7 - TRBV2 TGTGCCAGCAGTGGGCGGACCTCCTACGAGCAGTACTTC CASSGRTSYEQYF
many TRBJ2-1 - TRBV20-1 TGCAGTCCTTTCAGGGGGGTCTCCTACAATGAGCAGTTCTTC CSPFRGVSYNEQFF
many TRBJ1-1 - TRBV5-1 TGCGCCAGCAGCACGGGACGTGTAATAATACCGAACACTGAAGCTTTCTTT CASSTGRVIIPNTEAFF
many TRBJ2-7 - TRBV7-2 TGTGCCAGCAGAAGGGGACTTTCCTACGAGCAGTACTTC CASRRGLSYEQYF
many TRBJ2-5 TRBD1 TRBV29-1 TGCAGCGTCGCCGGGACAGAAGGGAATGAAGAGACCCAGTACTTC CSVAGTEGNEETQYF
many TRBJ1-1 - TRBV12-3/TRBV12-4 TGTGCCAGCAAGATGAACACTGAAGCTTTCTTT CASKMNTEAFF
many TRBJ1-2 TRBD1 TRBV29-1 TGCAGCGTTCAGACAGGGGAGTTGAGTGGCTACACCTTC CSVQTGELSGYTF
many TRBJ1-5 - TRBV20-1 TGCAGTGCCAACAAGGGGGGGAAACAGCCCCAGCATTTT CSANKGGKQPQHF
- TRBJ2-1 - TRBV30 TGTGCCTGGGGGACGGCTAGCTCCTACAATGAGCAGTTCTTC CAWGTASSYNEQFF
- TRBJ2-5 - TRBV7-8 TGTGCCAGCAGCCGAGACCCCCACGGGGGCCTAACCCAAGAGACCCAGTACTTC CASSRDPHGGLTQETQYF
many TRBJ1-2 TRBD1 TRBV20-1 TGCAGTGCAGCGACAGGGGTGGGCTACACCTTC CSAATGVGYTF
- TRBJ2-1 - TRBV2 TGTGCCAGCAGTGAATTGGAGCAGTTCTTC CASSELEQFF
many TRBJ2-3 TRBD2 TRBV12-3/TRBV12-4 TGTGCCAGCAGCTGGCTTCGGGAGGTGGATACGCAGTATTTT CASSWLREVDTQYF
many TRBJ1-1 - TRBV20-1 TGCAGTGCTAGACCCGGGGTCGACAACACTGAAGCTTTCTTT CSARPGVDNTEAFF
many TRBJ1-2 - TRBV12-3/TRBV12-4 TGTGCCAGCAGTTTTGGGTCCCTCTATGGCTACACCTTC CASSFGSLYGYTF
many TRBJ1-5 - TRBV7-9 TGTGCCAGCAGCCGGACAGAAAACAATCAGCCCCAGCATTTT CASSRTENNQPQHF
many TRBJ2-3 - TRBV18 TGTGCCAGCTCACTAACAAGTGGTCGGAGCACAGATACGCAGTATTTT CASSLTSGRSTDTQYF
many TRBJ2-5 - TRBV29-1 TGCAGCGTTGAACCACAGGGAAGGAAGACCCAGTACTTC CSVEPQGRKTQYF
many TRBJ2-7 - TRBV20-1 TGCAGTGCTAGTTTTAGTTATTCCTACGAGCAGTACTTC CSASFSYSYEQYF
- TRBJ1-4 TRBD1 TRBV20-1 TGCAGTGATAGCAGGGGGGGTCATGAAAAACTGTTTTTT CSDSRGGHEKLFF
many TRBJ2-2 - TRBV6-5 TGTGCCAGCAGGGTCGGGGTCGAGAACACCGGGGAGCTGTTTTTT CASRVGVENTGELFF
- TRBJ1-2 - TRBV7-8 TGTGCCAGCAGCGACGGGACAAATTATGGCTACACCTTC CASSDGTNYGYTF
many TRBJ1-2 - TRBV7-9 TGTGCCAGCAGCGTCTGGGACTATGGCTACACCTTC CASSVWDYGYTF
many TRBJ1-1 - TRBV6-6 TGTGCCAGCAGTTACTCGATGAGGGGCGCTGAAGCTTTCTTT CASSYSMRGAEAFF
many TRBJ2-5 - TRBV14 TGTGCCAGCAGCCTAAGGGAGACCATACAAGAGACCCAGTACTTC CASSLRETIQETQYF
many TRBJ2-7 - TRBV7-6 TGTGCCAGCAGCTTAGATATCCCCGGGACTGGCGAGCAGTACTTC CASSLDIPGTGEQYF
many TRBJ2-1 - TRBV3-1 TGTGCCAGCAGCCCCTCCGGAAACAATGAGCAGTTCTTC CASSPSGNNEQFF
many TRBJ1-1 - TRBV9 TGTGCCAGCAGCGTGTCTTCGACACCGAACACTGAAGCTTTCTTT CASSVSSTPNTEAFF
many TRBJ2-7 - TRBV9 TGTGCCAGCAGCGTAGCTCCGGGGACCGAGCACGAGCAGTACTTC CASSVAPGTEHEQYF
many TRBJ1-2 - TRBV20-1 TGCAGTGCTAGGAGACGGGGGGCGGCTGGCTACACCTTC CSARRRGAAGYTF
- TRBJ2-1 TRBD2 TRBV10-2 TGCGCCAGCAGTGAGCCTAGCGGTTCCTACAATGAGCAGTTCTTC CASSEPSGSYNEQFF
many TRBJ2-3 TRBD2 TRBV5-1 TGCGCCAGCAGCCCCCCTAGCGGGAGCACAGATACGCAGTATTTT CASSPPSGSTDTQYF
many TRBJ2-7 - TRBV20-1 TGCAGTGCTAGAGCCATTATGGAGGGCTACGAGCAGTACTTC CSARAIMEGYEQYF
many TRBJ1-1 - TRBV20-1 TGCAGTGCTAGCTCCGGACGTTCGACTGAAGCTTTCTTT CSASSGRSTEAFF